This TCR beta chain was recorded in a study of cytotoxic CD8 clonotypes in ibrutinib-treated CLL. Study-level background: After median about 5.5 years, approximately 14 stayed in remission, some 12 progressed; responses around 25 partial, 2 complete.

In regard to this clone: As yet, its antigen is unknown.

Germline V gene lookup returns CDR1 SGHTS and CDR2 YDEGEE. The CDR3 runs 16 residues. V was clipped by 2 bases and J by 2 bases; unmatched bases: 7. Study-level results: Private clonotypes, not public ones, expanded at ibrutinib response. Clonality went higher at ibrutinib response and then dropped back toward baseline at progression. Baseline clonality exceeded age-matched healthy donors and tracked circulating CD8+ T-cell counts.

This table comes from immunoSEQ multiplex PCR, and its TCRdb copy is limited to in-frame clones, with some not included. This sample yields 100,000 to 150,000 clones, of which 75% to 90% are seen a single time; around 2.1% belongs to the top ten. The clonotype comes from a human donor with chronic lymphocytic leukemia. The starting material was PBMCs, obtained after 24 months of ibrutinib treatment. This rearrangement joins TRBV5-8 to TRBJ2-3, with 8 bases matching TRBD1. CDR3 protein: CASSFTGQGLTDTQYF. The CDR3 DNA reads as TGTGCCAGCAGCTTTACCGGACAGGGCCTCACAGATACGCAGTATTTT.